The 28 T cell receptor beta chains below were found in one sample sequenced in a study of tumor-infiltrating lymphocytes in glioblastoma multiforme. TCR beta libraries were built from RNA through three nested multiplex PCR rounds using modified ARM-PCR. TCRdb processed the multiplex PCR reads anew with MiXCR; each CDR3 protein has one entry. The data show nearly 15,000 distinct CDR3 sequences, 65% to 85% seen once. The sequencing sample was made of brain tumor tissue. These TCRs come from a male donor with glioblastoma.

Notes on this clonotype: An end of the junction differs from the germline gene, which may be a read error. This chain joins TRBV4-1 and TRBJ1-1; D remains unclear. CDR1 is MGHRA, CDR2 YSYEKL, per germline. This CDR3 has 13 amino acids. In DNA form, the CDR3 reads TGCGCCAGCAGCCAAGAGATCTCGACTGAAGCTTGCTTC. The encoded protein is CASSQEISTEACF.

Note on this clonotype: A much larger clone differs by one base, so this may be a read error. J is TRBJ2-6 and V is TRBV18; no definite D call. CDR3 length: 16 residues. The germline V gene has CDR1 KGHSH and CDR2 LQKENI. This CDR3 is CSSSPPGASGANVLTF. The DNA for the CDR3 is TGTTCCAGCTCACCCCCCGGAGCCTCTGGGGCCAACGTCCTGACTTTC.

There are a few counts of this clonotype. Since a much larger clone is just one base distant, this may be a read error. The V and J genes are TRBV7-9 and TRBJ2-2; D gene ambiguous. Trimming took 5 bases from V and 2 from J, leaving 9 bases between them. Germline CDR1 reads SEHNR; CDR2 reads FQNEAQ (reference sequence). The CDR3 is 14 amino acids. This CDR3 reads CASSARINTGELFF. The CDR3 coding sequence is TGTGCCAGCAGCGCACGGATTAACACCGGGGAGCTGTTTTTT.

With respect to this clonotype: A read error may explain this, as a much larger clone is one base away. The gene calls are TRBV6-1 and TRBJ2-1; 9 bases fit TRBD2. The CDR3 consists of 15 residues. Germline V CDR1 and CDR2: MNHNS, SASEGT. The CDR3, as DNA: TGTGCCAGCTGTGAAGCGCGTAGCGGGAGCGATGAGCAGTTCTTC. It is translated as CASCEARSGSDEQFF.

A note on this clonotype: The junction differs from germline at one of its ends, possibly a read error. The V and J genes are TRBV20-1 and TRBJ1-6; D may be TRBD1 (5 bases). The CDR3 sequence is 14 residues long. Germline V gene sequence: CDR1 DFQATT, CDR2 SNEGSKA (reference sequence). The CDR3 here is CSARDRGGNSPLNF. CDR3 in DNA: TGCAGTGCTAGAGATAGGGGAGGGAATTCACCCCTCAACTTT.

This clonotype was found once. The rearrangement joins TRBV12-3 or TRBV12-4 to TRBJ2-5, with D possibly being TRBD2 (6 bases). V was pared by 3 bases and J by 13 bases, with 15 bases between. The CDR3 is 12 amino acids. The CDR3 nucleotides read TGTGCCAGCAGTTTCCCGGGGGAGCGTCCGTACTTC. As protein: CASSFPGERPYF.

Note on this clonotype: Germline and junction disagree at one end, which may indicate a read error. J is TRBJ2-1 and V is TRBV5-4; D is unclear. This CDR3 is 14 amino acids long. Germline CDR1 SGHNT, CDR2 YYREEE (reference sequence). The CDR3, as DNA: TGTGCCAGCGGCTTGGAGCAGGTGGCGGATGAGCAGTTCTTC. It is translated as CASGLEQVADEQFF.

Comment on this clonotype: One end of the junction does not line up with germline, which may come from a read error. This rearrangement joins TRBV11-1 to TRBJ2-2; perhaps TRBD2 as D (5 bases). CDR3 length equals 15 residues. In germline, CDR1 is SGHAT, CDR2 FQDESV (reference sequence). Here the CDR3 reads CASSLIATETGELFF. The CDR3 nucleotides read TGTGCCAGCAGCTTGATAGCGACGGAGACCGGTGAGCTGTTTTTT.

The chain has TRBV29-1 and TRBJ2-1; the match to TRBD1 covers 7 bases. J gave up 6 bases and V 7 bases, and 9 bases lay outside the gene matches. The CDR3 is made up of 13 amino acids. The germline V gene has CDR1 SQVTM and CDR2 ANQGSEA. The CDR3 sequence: CSGSRQGGNEQFF. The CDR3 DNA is TGCAGCGGAAGTAGACAGGGCGGCAATGAGCAGTTCTTC.

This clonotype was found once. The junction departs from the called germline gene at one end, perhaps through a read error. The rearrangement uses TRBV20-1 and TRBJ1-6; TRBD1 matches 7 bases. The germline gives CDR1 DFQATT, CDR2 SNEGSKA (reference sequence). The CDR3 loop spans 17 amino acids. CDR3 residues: CGAPLYSGTANNSSLYF. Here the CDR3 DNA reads TGCGGTGCTCCTCTTTACAGTGGGACAGCAAATAATTCATCCCTCTACTTT.

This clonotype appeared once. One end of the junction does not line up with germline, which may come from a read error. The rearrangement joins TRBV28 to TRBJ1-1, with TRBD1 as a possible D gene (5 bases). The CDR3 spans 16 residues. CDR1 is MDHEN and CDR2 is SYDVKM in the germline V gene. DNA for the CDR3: TGTGCCGGCAGTTCCCACAGGAGGCTCTTGAACACTGAAGCTTTCTTT. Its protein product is CAGSSHRRLLNTEAFF. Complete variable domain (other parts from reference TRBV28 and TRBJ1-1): DVKVTQSSRYLVKRTGEKVFLECVQDMDHENMFWYRQDPGLGLRLIYFSYDVKMKEKGDIPEGYSVSREKKERFSLILESASTNQTSMYLCAGSSHRRLLNTEAFFGQGTRLTVV.

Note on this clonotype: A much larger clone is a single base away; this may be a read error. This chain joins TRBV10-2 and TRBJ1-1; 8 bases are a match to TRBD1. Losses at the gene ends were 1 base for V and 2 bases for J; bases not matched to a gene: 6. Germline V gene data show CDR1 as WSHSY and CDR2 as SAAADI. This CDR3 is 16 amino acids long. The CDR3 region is CASSEWGQEGNTEAFF. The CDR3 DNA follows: TGCGCCAGCAGTGAGTGGGGACAGGAAGGAAACACTGAAGCTTTCTTT.

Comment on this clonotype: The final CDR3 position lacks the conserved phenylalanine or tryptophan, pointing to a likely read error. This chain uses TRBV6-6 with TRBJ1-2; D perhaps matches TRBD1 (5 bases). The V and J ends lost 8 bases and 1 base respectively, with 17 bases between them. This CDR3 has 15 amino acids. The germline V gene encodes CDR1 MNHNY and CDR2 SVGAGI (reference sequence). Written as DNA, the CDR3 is TGTGCCAGCCATCCCCGGCGGGGGAGTAACTATGGCTACACCATC. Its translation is CASHPRRGSNYGYTI.

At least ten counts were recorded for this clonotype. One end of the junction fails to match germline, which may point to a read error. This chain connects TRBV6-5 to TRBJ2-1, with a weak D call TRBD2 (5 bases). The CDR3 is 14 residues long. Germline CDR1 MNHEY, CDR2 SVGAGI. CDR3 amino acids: CANSPRPYSDGQFF. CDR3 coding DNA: TGTGCCAACAGTCCCAGGCCCTATAGCGACGGGCAGTTCTTC.

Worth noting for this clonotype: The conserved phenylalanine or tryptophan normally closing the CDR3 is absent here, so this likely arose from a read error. This CDR3 is CSTVPGFTEAFS. The CDR3 bases are TGCAGTACTGTACCAGGGTTTACTGAAGCTTTCTCT. This chain connects TRBV20-1 to TRBJ1-1; TRBD1 is a possible D gene (5 bases). Germline CDR1 DFQATT, CDR2 SNEGSKA (reference sequence). CDR3 length: 12 amino acids. The V and J ends lost 8 bases and 5 bases respectively, with 15 bases between them.

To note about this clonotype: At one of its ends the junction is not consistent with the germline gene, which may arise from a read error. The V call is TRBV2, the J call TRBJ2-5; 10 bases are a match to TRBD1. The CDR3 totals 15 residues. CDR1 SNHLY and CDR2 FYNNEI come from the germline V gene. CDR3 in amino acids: CDSSAGDRGLDTQYF. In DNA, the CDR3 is TGTGACAGCAGTGCAGGAGACAGGGGGCTAGACACCCAGTACTTC.

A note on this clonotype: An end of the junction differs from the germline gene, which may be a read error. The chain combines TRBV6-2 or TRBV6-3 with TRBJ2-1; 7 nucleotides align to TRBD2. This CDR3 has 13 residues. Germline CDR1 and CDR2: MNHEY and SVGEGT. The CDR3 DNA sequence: TGTGCCGGCAGTTACGAGCGGGGCCATGAGCAGTTCTTC. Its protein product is CAGSYERGHEQFF.

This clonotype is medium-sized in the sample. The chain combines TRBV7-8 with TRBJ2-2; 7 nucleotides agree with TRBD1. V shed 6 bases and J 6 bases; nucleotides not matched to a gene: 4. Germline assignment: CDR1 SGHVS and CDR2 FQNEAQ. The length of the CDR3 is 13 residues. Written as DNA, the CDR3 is TGTGCCAGCAGAACGGGGACAGCCGGGGAGCTGTTTTTT. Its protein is CASRTGTAGELFF.

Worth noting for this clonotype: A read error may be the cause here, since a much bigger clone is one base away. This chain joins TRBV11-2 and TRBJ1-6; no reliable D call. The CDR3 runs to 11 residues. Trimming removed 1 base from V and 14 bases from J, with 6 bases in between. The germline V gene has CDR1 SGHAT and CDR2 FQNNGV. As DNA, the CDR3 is TGTGCCAGCAGCTTAGCGGGAACCCTCCACTTT. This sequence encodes CASSLAGTLHF.

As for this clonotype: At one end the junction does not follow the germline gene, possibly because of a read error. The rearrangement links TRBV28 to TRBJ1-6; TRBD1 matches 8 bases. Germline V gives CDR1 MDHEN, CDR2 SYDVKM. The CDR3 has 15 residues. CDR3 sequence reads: CASRDRVRYNSPLQF. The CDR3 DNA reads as TGTGCCAGCAGGGACAGGGTTCGGTATAATTCACCCCTCCAATTT. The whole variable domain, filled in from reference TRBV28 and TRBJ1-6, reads DVKVTQSSRYLVKRTGEKVFLECVQDMDHENMFWYRQDPGLGLRLIYFSYDVKMKEKGDIPEGYSVSREKKERFSLILESASTNQTSMYLCASRDRVRYNSPLQFGNGTRLTVT.

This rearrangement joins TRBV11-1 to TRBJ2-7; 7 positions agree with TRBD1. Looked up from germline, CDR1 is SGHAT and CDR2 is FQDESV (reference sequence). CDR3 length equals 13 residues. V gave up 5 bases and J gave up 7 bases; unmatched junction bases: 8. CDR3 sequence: CASSVTGAWEQYF. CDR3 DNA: TGTGCCAGCAGCGTTACAGGGGCCTGGGAGCAGTACTTC.

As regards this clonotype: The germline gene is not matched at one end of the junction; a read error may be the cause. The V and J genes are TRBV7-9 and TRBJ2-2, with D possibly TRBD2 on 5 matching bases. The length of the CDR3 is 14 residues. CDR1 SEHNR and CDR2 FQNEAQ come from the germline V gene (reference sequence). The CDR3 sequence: CANSAQINTGELFF. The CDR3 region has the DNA TGTGCCAACAGCGCACAGATTAACACCGGGGAACTGTTTTTT.

CDR3 sequence reads: CASSGGYTDTQYF. DNA for the CDR3: TGTGCCAGCAGCGGAGGTTACACAGATACGCAGTATTTT. J is TRBJ2-3 and V is TRBV5-4; perhaps TRBD2 as D (5 bases). V was cut by 4 bases and J by 2 bases, with 8 bases left in between. CDR1 is SGHNT, CDR2 YYREEE, per germline (reference sequence). The CDR3 sequence is 13 residues long.

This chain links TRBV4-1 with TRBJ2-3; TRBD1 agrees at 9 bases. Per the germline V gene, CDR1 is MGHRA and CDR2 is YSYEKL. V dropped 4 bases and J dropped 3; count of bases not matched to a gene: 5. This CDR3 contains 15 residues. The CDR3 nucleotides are TGCGCCAGCAGCCCGTGGGACAGGGAAACAGATACGCAGTATTTT. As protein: CASSPWDRETDTQYF.

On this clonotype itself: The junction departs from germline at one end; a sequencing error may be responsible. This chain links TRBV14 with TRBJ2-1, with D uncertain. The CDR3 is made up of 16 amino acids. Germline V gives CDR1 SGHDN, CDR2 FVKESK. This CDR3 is CASTLPELTSYDEQFF. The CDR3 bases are TGTGCCAGCACCCTACCGGAACTAACTTCCTACGATGAGCAGTTCTTC.

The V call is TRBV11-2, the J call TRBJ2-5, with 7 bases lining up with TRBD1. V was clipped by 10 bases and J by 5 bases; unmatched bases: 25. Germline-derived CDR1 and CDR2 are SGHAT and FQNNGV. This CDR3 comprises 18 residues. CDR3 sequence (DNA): TGTGCCAACAGTTCGAGCACCGACAGGGCGTTTTTGATGGAGACCCAGTACTTC. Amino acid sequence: CANSSSTDRAFLMETQYF.

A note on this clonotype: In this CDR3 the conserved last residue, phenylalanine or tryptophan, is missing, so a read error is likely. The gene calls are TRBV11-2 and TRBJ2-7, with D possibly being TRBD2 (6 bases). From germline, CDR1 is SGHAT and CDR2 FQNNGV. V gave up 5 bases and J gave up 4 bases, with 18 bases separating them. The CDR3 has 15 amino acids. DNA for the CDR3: TGTGCCAGCAGCCTCTCTAGCCTAGCGCTGTACGAGCAGTACATC. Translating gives CASSLSSLALYEQYI.

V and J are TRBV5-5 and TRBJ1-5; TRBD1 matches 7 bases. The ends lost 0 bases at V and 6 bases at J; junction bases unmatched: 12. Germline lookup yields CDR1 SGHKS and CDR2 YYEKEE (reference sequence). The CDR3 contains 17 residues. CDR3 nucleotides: TGTGCCAGCAGCTTGGGGCGGGGACAGTCCTTAAGTCAGCCCCAGCATTTT. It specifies CASSLGRGQSLSQPQHF.